This T cell receptor (beta chain) was recovered during a study of siplizumab effects on memory and regulatory T cells. General study points: On average, nearly 70% of mappable alloreactive CD4+ clones were Treg-derived under siplizumab, against 25% to 30% in controls.

Repertoires were generated with immunoSEQ multiplex PCR, while TCRdb's copy carries only in-frame clones and drops some. The table has fewer than 100,000 clones, 94% seen once. In regard to this clone: What it binds is unknown.

V lost 3 bases and J 0 bases, leaving 15 bases between the germline ends. Germline loops: CDR1 LNHDA, CDR2 SQIVND (reference sequence). There are 17 residues in the CDR3. The sample was non-Treg CD4+ T cells sorted from blood. The clonotype was recovered from a human donor in good health. This rearrangement joins TRBV19 to TRBJ1-5; maybe TRBD1 (6 bases). The chain's CDR3 is CASSINPGQYSNQPQHF. DNA of the CDR3: TGTGCCAGTAGTATTAATCCGGGACAATATAGCAATCAGCCCCAGCATTTT.